These 20 T cell receptor beta chains came from one sample sequenced in a study of cytomegalovirus exposure and HLA in healthy donors. Produced via immunoSEQ multiplex PCR; TCRdb's table is partial and in-frame only. The top ten hold around 1.3% of the sample, which has 100,000 to 150,000 clones, about 94% seen once. The specimen was PBMCs. The receptor source for this set is a woman in her late teens or twenties in good health and CMV-seronegative.

The chain carries TRBV9 and TRBJ1-2; perhaps TRBD1 as D (5 bases). With 0 bases removed from V and 0 bases from J, the gap between germline ends came to 9 bases. The CDR3 spans 15 residues. Per germline, CDR1 SGDLS and CDR2 YYNGEE. The CDR3 region is CASSVVDTANYGYTF. In nucleotides, the CDR3 is TGTGCCAGCAGCGTAGTGGACACAGCTAACTATGGCTACACCTTC.

The chain uses TRBV2 and TRBJ2-1; no reliable D call. The V gene lost 4 bases and the J gene lost 6 bases, with 10 bases spanning the gap. This CDR3 spans 13 amino acids. Germline CDR1 and CDR2: SNHLY and FYNNEI. For the CDR3, the DNA is TGTGCCAGCAGTGGGAGCCGCCCCAATGAGCAGTTCTTC. It specifies CASSGSRPNEQFF. The full variable domain, its missing parts supplied by reference TRBV2 and TRBJ2-1, is EPEVTQTPSHQVTQMGQEVILRCVPISNHLYFYWYRQILGQKVEFLVSFYNNEISEKSEIFDDQFSVERPDGSNFTLKIRSTKLEDSAMYFCASSGSRPNEQFFGPGTRLTVL.

The chain is built from TRBV14 and TRBJ2-5; TRBD2 aligns across 7 bases. V was pared by 6 bases and J by 4 bases, with 5 bases of the junction left unmatched. Per the germline V gene, CDR1 is SGHDN and CDR2 is FVKESK. The CDR3 covers 13 residues. CDR3 in amino acids: CASRGLAVETQYF. The CDR3 region has the DNA TGTGCCAGCAGAGGGCTAGCGGTAGAGACCCAGTACTTC.

This clone was seen more than once but under ten times. The rearrangement joins TRBV5-1 to TRBJ2-7; D gene ambiguous. CDR1 and CDR2 (germline): SGHRS, YFSETQ. The CDR3 contains 16 residues. Trimming pared 3 bases from V and 4 bases from J, leaving 20 bases between. The CDR3 sequence is CASSSINSSPLYEQYF. The CDR3 DNA is TGCGCCAGCAGCTCAATAAACTCAAGCCCATTATACGAGCAGTACTTC.

The V gene is TRBV19, the J gene TRBJ2-1; D unclear. V lost 4 bases and J lost 2, with 6 bases in between. The CDR3 totals 13 residues. Germline CDR1 LNHDA, CDR2 SQIVND (reference sequence). The CDR3 DNA sequence: TGTGCCAGTAGTAGTACAGCCTACAATGAGCAGTTCTTC. It encodes CASSSTAYNEQFF.

The chain is built from TRBV9 and TRBJ1-6; 8 nucleotides agree with TRBD1. Per germline, CDR1 SGDLS and CDR2 YYNGEE. V was clipped by 5 bases and J by 7 bases; unmatched bases: 8. The CDR3 is made up of 15 amino acids. The CDR3 reads CASSRTTGVNSPLHF. CDR3 in DNA: TGTGCCAGCAGTCGGACGACAGGGGTGAATTCACCCCTCCACTTT.

This clone has only one observation. The chain combines TRBV27 with TRBJ2-3; D not certain. CDR1 is MNHEY, CDR2 SMNVEV, per germline (reference sequence). The CDR3 runs 16 residues. Trimming removed 2 bases at V and 0 bases at J, with 12 bases between. CDR3 region: CASSLVGQLSTDTQYF. The DNA for the CDR3 is TGTGCCAGCAGTTTAGTTGGGCAGCTTAGCACAGATACGCAGTATTTT.

This rearrangement joins TRBV16 to TRBJ2-7, with 8 bases lining up with TRBD1. This CDR3 spans 16 amino acids. With 0 bases clipped from V and 5 bases from J, the junction kept 9 bases outside the gene matches. Germline loops: CDR1 KGHSY, CDR2 FQNENV. The DNA for the CDR3 is TGTGCCAGCAGCCAATCTCCAGGGGGCAAGACCAACGAGCAGTACTTC. It yields the protein CASSQSPGGKTNEQYF.

This chain uses TRBV7-6 with TRBJ2-1; D possibly corresponds to TRBD1 (5 bases). The ends were cut back, 6 bases at V and 4 bases at J, with 16 bases in the middle. The germline V gene has CDR1 SGHVS and CDR2 FNYEAQ. The CDR3 runs 15 residues. CDR3 in DNA: TGTGCCAGCAGTCCTAACGCAGGGATTTACAATGAGCAGTTCTTC. It specifies CASSPNAGIYNEQFF. Full variable domain (remainder filled in from reference TRBV7-6 and TRBJ2-1): GAGVSQSPRYKVTKRGQDVALRCDPISGHVSLYWYRQALGQGPEFLTYFNYEAQQDKSGLPNDRFSAERPEGSISTLTIQRTEQRDSAMYRCASSPNAGIYNEQFFGPGTRLTVL.

The rearrangement joins TRBV7-9 to TRBJ1-1; 10 bases map to TRBD1. Trimming at V came to 4 bases and at J to 2 bases, leaving 7 bases not matched to a gene. From germline, CDR1 is SEHNR and CDR2 FQNEAQ (reference sequence). The CDR3 extends over 16 amino acids. This chain's CDR3 is CASSSMDRGINTEAFF. CDR3 coding DNA: TGTGCCAGCAGCTCAATGGACAGGGGGATAAACACTGAAGCTTTCTTT.

This rearrangement joins TRBV4-2 to TRBJ1-2; 7 bases map to TRBD1. The CDR3 spans 16 residues. The V gene end was trimmed by 0 bases and the J gene end by 2 bases; junction bases not matched to a gene: 6. The germline gives CDR1 LGHNA, CDR2 YNFKEQ. As DNA, the CDR3 is TGTGCCAGCAGCCAAGATAGACAGGGAGGAAACTATGGCTACACCTTC. As protein: CASSQDRQGGNYGYTF.

In regard to this clone: This sequence is one base from a far larger clone and is likely a read error. At the DNA level, this CDR3 is encoded by other sequences in the same sample as well. The V and J genes are TRBV5-1 and TRBJ2-1; D gene unclear. Trimming removed 0 bases at V and 6 bases at J, with 7 bases between. The CDR3 runs to 13 residues. Germline CDR1 SGHRS, CDR2 YFSETQ. CDR3 loop: CASSLGAPNEQFF. The CDR3 bases are TGCGCCAGCAGCTTGGGGGCCCCCAATGAGCAGTTCTTC. The full variable domain, rest sourced from reference TRBV5-1 and TRBJ2-1, is KAGVTQTPRYLIKTRGQQVTLSCSPISGHRSVSWYQQTPGQGLQFLFEYFSETQRNKGNFPGRFSGRQFSNSRSEMNVSTLELGDSALYLCASSLGAPNEQFFGPGTRLTVL.

The chain links TRBV28 to TRBJ2-3; 8 bases fit TRBD2. CDR3 length equals 16 residues. The V and J ends lost 3 bases and 5 bases, in that order; junction bases with no gene match: 10. Germline V gives CDR1 MDHEN, CDR2 SYDVKM. This CDR3 reads CASSLGQRGWLDTQYF. CDR3 nucleotides: TGTGCCAGCAGTTTGGGTCAGCGGGGGTGGCTAGATACGCAGTATTTT. The full variable domain, rest sourced from reference TRBV28 and TRBJ2-3, is DVKVTQSSRYLVKRTGEKVFLECVQDMDHENMFWYRQDPGLGLRLIYFSYDVKMKEKGDIPEGYSVSREKKERFSLILESASTNQTSMYLCASSLGQRGWLDTQYFGPGTRLTVL.

This chain links TRBV6-6 with TRBJ2-5; D is unclear. V lost 2 bases to trimming and J lost 1 base, with 11 bases between them. CDR1 and CDR2 from the germline V gene are MNHNY and SVGAGI (reference sequence). This CDR3 has 15 amino acids. The CDR3 coding sequence is TGTGCCAGCAGTTACGCGGCGGTCCGCCAAGAGACCCAGTACTTC. The encoded protein is CASSYAAVRQETQYF.

This clone has just one count. J is TRBJ1-1 and V is TRBV2; D not certain. CDR3 length: 11 residues. Trimming pared 9 bases from V and 1 base from J, leaving 6 bases between. Germline assignment: CDR1 SNHLY and CDR2 FYNNEI. The CDR3 spells CASQKNTEAFF. For the CDR3, the DNA is TGTGCCAGTCAGAAGAACACTGAAGCTTTCTTT.

The CDR3 DNA reads TGTGCCAGCAGTATGGGCAGGCTCAATCAGCCCCAGCATTTT. It codes for CASSMGRLNQPQHF. The V and J genes are TRBV2 and TRBJ1-5; no clear D. The V gene's germline CDR1 is SNHLY and CDR2 FYNNEI. V lost 5 bases and J 3 bases, leaving 11 bases between the germline ends. The CDR3 has 14 residues.

V usage is TRBV29-1 and J usage is TRBJ2-7; the match to TRBD2 covers 7 bases. The length of the CDR3 is 14 residues. V lost 7 bases, J lost 4 bases, and 13 bases stayed unmatched. Germline values: CDR1 SQVTM, CDR2 ANQGSEA. This CDR3 is CSARWPGGLYEQYF. The CDR3 DNA follows: TGCAGCGCCCGATGGCCGGGAGGTCTTTACGAGCAGTACTTC.

V gene TRBV9 combines with J gene TRBJ2-1, with a tentative D call TRBD2 (6 bases). The germline V gene has CDR1 SGDLS and CDR2 YYNGEE. The length of the CDR3 is 18 residues. V was clipped by 3 bases and J by 7 bases, with 26 bases between them. The chain's CDR3 is CASSGIIGWQGGRNEQFF. The CDR3 nucleotides read TGTGCCAGCAGCGGAATTATCGGCTGGCAGGGAGGAAGAAATGAGCAGTTCTTC.

This chain links TRBV7-9 with TRBJ2-1, with D perhaps matching TRBD2 (6 bases). V was clipped by 5 bases and J by 12 bases, with 29 bases between them. CDR3 length: 17 residues. Germline V CDR1 and CDR2: SEHNR, FQNEAQ (reference sequence). The CDR3 nucleotides are TGTGCCAGCAGCGCTCGCCCCCGGGACTCCCTTTGGCCTAGGCAGTTCTTC. Translating gives CASSARPRDSLWPRQFF.

The chain is built from TRBV6-1 and TRBJ1-4; D call uncertain. The ends were cut back, 5 bases at V and 6 bases at J, with 10 bases in the middle. This CDR3 has 13 residues. Germline CDR1 MNHNS, CDR2 SASEGT. The CDR3 reads CASSPGLDEKLFF. DNA of the CDR3: TGTGCCAGCAGTCCGGGTTTAGATGAAAAACTGTTTTTT.